Following are 19 T cell receptor beta chains from one sample sequenced in a study of vaccination effects on CD4 cells after COVID-19. Generated by immunoSEQ multiplex PCR, the TCRdb table keeps only in-frame clones and is missing some. The table has about 32,000 clones, around 70% seen once. After expansion with viral peptide pools in the ViraFEST assay, antigen-specific CD4+ T cells were sequenced. At the end of approximately 10 days of culture, CD4+ T cells were isolated. Participants completed two doses of the BNT162b2 or mRNA-1273 vaccine. Antigen specificity for these receptors is unknown. The sequences come from CD4+ T cells from PBMCs cultured with HCoV-229E spike peptides, collected after COVID-19 vaccination. These receptors all stem from a human donor who received a COVID-19 vaccine.

The rearrangement uses TRBV18 and TRBJ1-1, with D unclear. V was trimmed by 1 base and J by 1 base, leaving 13 bases between them. CDR1 is KGHSH and CDR2 is LQKENI in the germline V gene. This CDR3 has 16 residues. CDR3 bases: TGTGCCAGCTCACCACGAGTCGCAGACCAGAACACTGAAGCTTTCTTT. It specifies CASSPRVADQNTEAFF.

The chain has TRBV6-1 and TRBJ2-1, with TRBD2 matching 12 bases. V shed 2 bases and J 4 bases; nucleotides not matched to a gene: 0. This CDR3 spans 15 amino acids. In germline, CDR1 is MNHNS, CDR2 SASEGT. CDR3 in DNA: TGTGCCAGCAGTGAACTAGCGGGAGGGTACAATGAGCAGTTCTTC. Its protein is CASSELAGGYNEQFF.

This chain connects TRBV6-5 to TRBJ1-2; TRBD1 might be the D (5 bases). V was clipped by 6 bases and J by 4 bases, with 12 bases between them. The CDR3 is made up of 13 amino acids. The germline gives CDR1 MNHEY, CDR2 SVGAGI. The CDR3 DNA sequence: TGTGCCAGCAGGACGGACAAGACCTATGGCTACACCTTC. Amino acid sequence: CASRTDKTYGYTF.

This clone was found once. This chain joins TRBV4-1 and TRBJ1-5; tentative D call: TRBD1 (6 bases). Trimming removed 2 bases at V and 6 bases at J, with 17 bases between. Germline V gene data show CDR1 as MGHRA and CDR2 as YSYEKL. The CDR3 totals 16 residues. The CDR3 protein is CASSQITRGAGQPQHF. Written as DNA, the CDR3 is TGCGCCAGCAGCCAAATCACACGGGGGGCGGGTCAGCCCCAGCATTTT.

The chain links TRBV30 to TRBJ1-2; the D gene is possibly TRBD1 (6 bases). Germline lookup yields CDR1 GTSNPN and CDR2 SVGIG (reference sequence). This CDR3 has 15 residues. V gave up 4 bases and J gave up 4 bases, with 19 bases separating them. The CDR3 DNA is TGTGCCTGGATAGGTTGGACAGACAGTTCCTATGGCTACACCTTC. It codes for CAWIGWTDSSYGYTF.

The genes are TRBV5-1 and TRBJ2-7; D gene ambiguous. The CDR3 contains 12 residues. The germline V and J ends were trimmed by 2 bases and 2 bases, with 5 bases remaining between them. CDR1 and CDR2 from the germline V gene are SGHRS and YFSETQ. CDR3 amino acids: CASSLNPYEQYF. DNA of the CDR3: TGCGCCAGCAGCTTAAACCCCTACGAGCAGTACTTC.

This chain uses TRBV19 with TRBJ2-7; D is perhaps TRBD2 (5 bases). The CDR3 length is 14 residues. With 8 bases removed from V and 4 bases from J, the gap between germline ends came to 18 bases. Per germline, CDR1 LNHDA and CDR2 SQIVND (reference sequence). CDR3 loop: CASSRAGEYYEQYF. Written as DNA, the CDR3 is TGTGCCAGTTCGCGAGCCGGGGAGTATTACGAGCAGTACTTC. Looking up the rest from reference TRBV19 and TRBJ2-7 gives the full variable domain: DGGITQSPKYLFRKEGQNVTLSCEQNLNHDAMYWYRQDPGQGLRLIYYSQIVNDFQKGDIAEGYSVSREKKESFPLTVTSAQKNPTAFYLCASSRAGEYYEQYFGPGTRLTVT.

The chain is built from TRBV10-1 and TRBJ2-5; the match to TRBD2 covers 11 bases. The germline V gene has CDR1 WNHNN and CDR2 SYGVQD (reference sequence). The ends lost 0 bases at V and 4 bases at J; junction bases unmatched: 1. The CDR3 is 15 amino acids. CDR3 amino acids: CASSESLAGGETQYF. In nucleotides, the CDR3 is TGCGCCAGCAGTGAGTCCCTAGCGGGGGGAGAGACCCAGTACTTC.

This clone has just a few counts. V and J are TRBV10-2 and TRBJ1-1; a possible D gene is TRBD1 (6 bases). Germline CDR1 WSHSY, CDR2 SAAADI. The CDR3 loop spans 17 amino acids. Trimming cost V 0 bases and J 0 bases, with 14 bases left between them. Written as DNA, the CDR3 is TGCGCCAGCAGTGAGTCAGGTGGGGGCGTTATGAACACTGAAGCTTTCTTT. This codes for CASSESGGGVMNTEAFF.

This chain connects TRBV19 to TRBJ2-5; 9 bases fit TRBD2. This CDR3 is 15 amino acids long. Germline loops: CDR1 LNHDA, CDR2 SQIVND (reference sequence). Trimming cost V 4 bases and J 7 bases; bases outside gene matches: 10. The CDR3 reads CASSTLAGLAGTQYF. The CDR3 region has the DNA TGTGCCAGTAGTACTCTAGCGGGATTAGCTGGGACCCAGTACTTC.

This clone was seen a handful of times. This chain links TRBV7-7 with TRBJ2-1; 7 bases align to TRBD1. V shed 1 base and J 6 bases; nucleotides not matched to a gene: 6. Germline assignment: CDR1 SSHAT and CDR2 FNYEAQ (reference sequence). This CDR3 comprises 15 residues. The CDR3 here is CASSLGDTGVNEQFF. CDR3 sequence (DNA): TGTGCCAGCAGCTTAGGGGACACAGGGGTCAATGAGCAGTTCTTC.

This chain links TRBV28 with TRBJ1-2; D is unresolved. V lost 3 bases and J lost 8, with 13 bases in between. In germline, CDR1 is MDHEN, CDR2 SYDVKM. The CDR3 spans 13 residues. CDR3: CASSFPVGGGYTF. The CDR3 DNA follows: TGTGCCAGCAGTTTCCCCGTAGGTGGCGGCTACACCTTC.

The rearrangement joins TRBV2 to TRBJ2-7, with TRBD2 identical over 7 bases. The germline V gene encodes CDR1 SNHLY and CDR2 FYNNEI. CDR3 size: 14 residues. Losses at the gene ends were 5 bases for V and 2 bases for J; bases not matched to a gene: 6. Here the CDR3 DNA reads TGTGCCAGCAGTCCTAGCGGAACCCCCTACGAGCAGTACTTC. This encodes CASSPSGTPYEQYF.

The chain uses TRBV19 and TRBJ2-5; the match to TRBD2 covers 8 bases. The germline gives CDR1 LNHDA, CDR2 SQIVND (reference sequence). The CDR3 sequence is 17 residues long. J gave up 3 bases and V 1 base, and 10 bases lay outside the gene matches. In DNA form, the CDR3 reads TGTGCCAGTAGTATAGCCGCCGGGACTAGTGCTAAAGAGACCCAGTACTTC. Amino acids: CASSIAAGTSAKETQYF. The full variable domain, its missing parts supplied by reference TRBV19 and TRBJ2-5, is DGGITQSPKYLFRKEGQNVTLSCEQNLNHDAMYWYRQDPGQGLRLIYYSQIVNDFQKGDIAEGYSVSREKKESFPLTVTSAQKNPTAFYLCASSIAAGTSAKETQYFGPGTRLLVL.

The genes are TRBV5-1 and TRBJ2-1, with 12 bases aligning to TRBD1. The CDR3 runs 19 residues. Trimming took 4 bases from V and 4 from J; bases not matched to a gene: 15. CDR1 SGHRS and CDR2 YFSETQ come from the germline V gene. The CDR3 is CASSTYGTGGLIVYNEQFF. Here the CDR3 DNA reads TGCGCCAGCAGCACCTATGGGACAGGGGGCCTAATCGTATACAATGAGCAGTTCTTC. The whole variable domain, filled in from reference TRBV5-1 and TRBJ2-1, reads KAGVTQTPRYLIKTRGQQVTLSCSPISGHRSVSWYQQTPGQGLQFLFEYFSETQRNKGNFPGRFSGRQFSNSRSEMNVSTLELGDSALYLCASSTYGTGGLIVYNEQFFGPGTRLTVL.

This clone was detected only a few times. The gene calls are TRBV7-9 and TRBJ2-7; D remains unclear. CDR3 size: 14 residues. The V gene's germline CDR1 is SEHNR and CDR2 FQNEAQ (reference sequence). Trimming stripped 5 bases from V and 0 bases from J, with 11 bases between. The chain's CDR3 is CASSAQRVSYEQYF. CDR3 nucleotides: TGTGCCAGCAGCGCCCAACGTGTCTCCTACGAGCAGTACTTC.

The DNA for the CDR3 is TGTGCCGTCGGGACAGGGTTTTTCTATGGCTACACCTTC. It yields the protein CAVGTGFFYGYTF. The V and J genes are TRBV2 and TRBJ1-2; 9 nucleotides agree with TRBD1. The CDR3 contains 13 residues. CDR1 and CDR2 (germline): SNHLY, FYNNEI. With V trimmed by 11 bases and J by 4 bases, 8 bases remained unmatched.

The rearrangement joins TRBV5-1 to TRBJ1-3, with 7 bases matching TRBD1. V was clipped by 4 bases and J by 4 bases; unmatched bases: 2. CDR1 is SGHRS, CDR2 YFSETQ, per germline. The CDR3 contains 13 residues. This CDR3 reads CASSETGGNTIYF. The CDR3 DNA sequence: TGCGCCAGCAGCGAGACAGGGGGAAACACCATATATTTT.

The gene calls are TRBV12-3 or TRBV12-4 and TRBJ2-1; D could derive from TRBD1 or TRBD2 (5 bases each). The ends were cut back, 2 bases at V and 6 bases at J, with 8 bases in the middle. This CDR3 contains 13 residues. The CDR3 DNA reads as TGTGCCAGCAGTTTAATTGGGGGCAATGAGCAGTTCTTC. Translated: CASSLIGGNEQFF.